The 4 T cell receptor beta chains below all came from one sample that was sequenced in a study of OX40 agonist ivuxolimab in advanced cancers. Clones were read by immunoSEQ multiplex PCR, and TCRdb kept only the in-frame ones, dropping some. The sample records roughly 38,000 clones, roughly 78% being singletons. The starting material was CD4+ or CD8+ T cells sorted from blood, obtained in a trial of the OX40 agonist ivuxolimab. The receptors derive from an adult with an advanced solid tumor such as melanoma, head and neck, liver or kidney cancer.

The chain uses TRBV6-6 and TRBJ1-6; TRBD1 aligns across 12 bases. V gave up 5 bases and J gave up 6 bases; unmatched junction bases: 5. The CDR3 sequence is 16 residues long. The germline V gene has CDR1 MNHNY and CDR2 SVGAGI (reference sequence). CDR3: CASSKGTGGRNSPLHF. CDR3 sequence (DNA): TGTGCCAGCAGTAAAGGGACAGGGGGCCGTAATTCACCCCTCCACTTT.

This chain uses TRBV7-9 with TRBJ1-1; D might be TRBD1 (6 bases). The germline V gene encodes CDR1 SEHNR and CDR2 FQNEAQ (reference sequence). This CDR3 has 14 residues. The V end lost 5 bases, the J end lost 2 bases, and 12 bases lay between the germline ends. The CDR3 region is CASSTGTLNTEAFF. CDR3 coding DNA: TGTGCCAGCAGCACCGGGACACTCAACACTGAAGCTTTCTTT.

This rearrangement joins TRBV2 to TRBJ2-1, with a weak D call TRBD2 (5 bases). The V end was cut by 4 bases, the J end by 9 bases, with 13 bases between. Germline assignment: CDR1 SNHLY and CDR2 FYNNEI. The length of the CDR3 is 13 residues. CDR3 residues: CASSADSSTEQFF. Written as DNA, the CDR3 is TGTGCCAGCAGTGCGGACTCATCCACTGAGCAGTTCTTC.

V is TRBV7-6 and J is TRBJ2-7; no reliable D call. Germline V CDR1 and CDR2: SGHVS, FNYEAQ. V dropped 6 bases and J dropped 3 bases, with 21 bases sitting between them. The CDR3 is 16 residues long. CDR3 in amino acids: CASSIASAETIYEQYF. In nucleotides, the CDR3 is TGTGCCAGCAGTATAGCTTCGGCGGAAACTATCTACGAGCAGTACTTC.